These T cell receptor beta chains were read from a single sample in a study of OX40 agonist ivuxolimab in advanced cancers. Assay used: immunoSEQ multiplex PCR; TCRdb lists only in-frame clones, some missing. The table has some 77,000 clones, 90% seen once. The sequencing here drew on CD4+ or CD8+ T cells sorted from blood, taken in a trial of the OX40 agonist ivuxolimab. These receptors were obtained from an adult with an advanced solid tumor such as melanoma, head and neck, liver or kidney cancer. CDR3s include the opening cysteine and the closing phenylalanine or tryptophan. Each record gives: D gene, V gene, clone size, J gene, CDR3 protein, CDR3 DNA. D genes are given only for firm matches. Clone size appears in some rows only: once, few, many, or a class for an expanded clone.

D: NA; V: TRBV4-1; size: NA; J: TRBJ2-5; CDR3: CASSQGQLGETQYF; DNA: TGCGCCAGCAGCCAAGGACAGTTAGGCGAGACCCAGTACTTC
D: TRBD1; V: TRBV6-5; size: NA; J: TRBJ1-6; CDR3: CASSPTGVSSPLHF; DNA: TGTGCCAGCAGTCCGACAGGGGTGAGTTCACCCCTCCACTTT
D: NA; V: TRBV28; size: NA; J: TRBJ2-2; CDR3: CASSGGNTGELFF; DNA: TGTGCCAGCAGTGGGGGGAACACCGGGGAGCTGTTTTTT
D: TRBD1; V: TRBV6-6; size: NA; J: TRBJ2-7; CDR3: CASSLGQAPYEQYF; DNA: TGTGCCAGCAGTTTGGGACAGGCACCTTACGAGCAGTACTTC
D: TRBD2; V: TRBV6-1; size: NA; J: TRBJ2-1; CDR3: CASGPGGSTYEQFF; DNA: TGTGCCAGCGGGCCAGGCGGGAGTACGTATGAGCAGTTCTTC
D: TRBD1; V: TRBV27; size: NA; J: TRBJ2-1; CDR3: CASRPRTGSYNEQFF; DNA: TGTGCCAGCAGACCCAGGACAGGGTCATACAATGAGCAGTTCTTC
D: NA; V: TRBV19; size: NA; J: TRBJ2-1; CDR3: CASSPSSVEKQFF; DNA: TGTGCCAGTAGCCCCTCCAGCGTGGAAAAGCAGTTCTTC
D: NA; V: TRBV7-9; size: NA; J: TRBJ2-3; CDR3: CASSLAGVSFDTQYF; DNA: TGTGCCAGCAGCTTAGCGGGAGTGAGTTTTGATACGCAGTATTTT
D: NA; V: TRBV28; size: NA; J: TRBJ1-1; CDR3: CASTGVTEAFF; DNA: TGTGCCAGCACAGGGGTTACTGAAGCTTTCTTT
D: NA; V: TRBV10-3; size: few; J: TRBJ2-7; CDR3: CATTPGDYEQYF; DNA: TGTGCCACCACCCCGGGGGACTACGAGCAGTACTTC
D: NA; V: TRBV28; size: once; J: TRBJ1-3; CDR3: CASSTLQGTSGNTIYF; DNA: TGTGCCAGCAGTACCCTACAGGGTACATCTGGAAACACCATATATTTT
D: NA; V: TRBV7-8; size: NA; J: TRBJ2-1; CDR3: CASSFGLGDYNEQFF; DNA: TGTGCCAGCAGCTTTGGTCTAGGGGACTACAATGAGCAGTTCTTC
D: NA; V: TRBV5-8; size: NA; J: TRBJ2-7; CDR3: CASSLAGSPYEQYF; DNA: TGTGCCAGCAGCTTGGCTGGGTCCCCCTACGAGCAGTACTTC
D: NA; V: TRBV30; size: NA; J: TRBJ2-7; CDR3: CAWSDTYEQYF; DNA: TGTGCCTGGAGTGACACGTACGAGCAGTACTTC
D: NA; V: TRBV6-5; size: NA; J: TRBJ2-2; CDR3: CASRWYGELFF; DNA: TGTGCCAGCCGTTGGTACGGGGAGCTGTTTTTT
D: NA; V: TRBV11-3; size: NA; J: TRBJ2-7; CDR3: CASSLSQLTYEQYF; DNA: TGTGCCAGCAGCTTGAGTCAGTTGACCTACGAGCAGTACTTC